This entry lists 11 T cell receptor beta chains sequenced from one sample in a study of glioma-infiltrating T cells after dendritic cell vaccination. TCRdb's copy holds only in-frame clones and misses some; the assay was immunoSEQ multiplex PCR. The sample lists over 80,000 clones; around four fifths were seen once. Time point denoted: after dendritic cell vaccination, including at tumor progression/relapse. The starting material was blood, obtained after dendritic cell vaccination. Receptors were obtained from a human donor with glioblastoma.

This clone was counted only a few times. DNA of the CDR3: TGTGCCAGCAGGATGGGGCAGGCAACCTATGGCTACACCTTC. It codes for CASRMGQATYGYTF. The rearrangement links TRBV6-4 to TRBJ1-2, with D tentatively TRBD1 (5 bases). V lost 6 bases, J lost 4 bases, and 15 bases lay in between. The CDR3 has 14 amino acids. Germline CDR1 and CDR2: MRHNA and SNTAGT.

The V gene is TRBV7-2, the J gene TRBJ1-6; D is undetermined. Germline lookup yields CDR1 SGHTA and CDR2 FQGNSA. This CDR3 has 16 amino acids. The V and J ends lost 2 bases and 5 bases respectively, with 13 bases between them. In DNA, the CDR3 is TGTGCCAGCAGCTTATCCTTCGGGTGGAATAATTCACCCCTCCACTTT. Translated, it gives CASSLSFGWNNSPLHF.

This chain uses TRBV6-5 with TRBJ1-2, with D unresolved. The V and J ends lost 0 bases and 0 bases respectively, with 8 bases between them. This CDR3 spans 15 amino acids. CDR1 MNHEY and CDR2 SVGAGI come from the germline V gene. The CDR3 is CASSYSWESNYGYTF. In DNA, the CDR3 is TGTGCCAGCAGTTACTCGTGGGAGTCTAACTATGGCTACACCTTC.

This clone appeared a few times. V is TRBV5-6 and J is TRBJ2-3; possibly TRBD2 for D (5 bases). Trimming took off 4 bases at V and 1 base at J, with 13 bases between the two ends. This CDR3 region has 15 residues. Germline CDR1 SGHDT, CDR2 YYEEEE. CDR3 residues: CASSPASGGTDTQYF. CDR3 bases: TGTGCCAGCAGCCCGGCCTCCGGGGGCACAGATACGCAGTATTTT. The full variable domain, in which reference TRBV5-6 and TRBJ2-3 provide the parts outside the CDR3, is DAGVTQSPTHLIKTRGQQVTLRCSPKSGHDTVSWYQQALGQGPQFIFQYYEEEERQRGNFPDRFSGHQFPNYSSELNVNALLLGDSALYLCASSPASGGTDTQYFGPGTRLTVL.

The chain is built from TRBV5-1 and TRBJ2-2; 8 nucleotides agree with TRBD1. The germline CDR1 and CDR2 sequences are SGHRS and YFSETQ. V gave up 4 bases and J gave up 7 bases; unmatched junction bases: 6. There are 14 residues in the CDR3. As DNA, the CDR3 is TGCGCCAGCAGCAAGACAGGGGAAAGCGGGGAGCTGTTTTTT. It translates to CASSKTGESGELFF.

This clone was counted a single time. This CDR3 is CASSPTGVVYGYTF. The CDR3 DNA is TGTGCCAGCAGCCCGACAGGGGTGGTCTATGGCTACACCTTC. The chain links TRBV5-6 to TRBJ1-2; TRBD1 agrees at 8 bases. The ends lost 4 bases at V and 4 bases at J; junction bases unmatched: 6. Germline V gives CDR1 SGHDT, CDR2 YYEEEE. The CDR3 is 14 residues long.

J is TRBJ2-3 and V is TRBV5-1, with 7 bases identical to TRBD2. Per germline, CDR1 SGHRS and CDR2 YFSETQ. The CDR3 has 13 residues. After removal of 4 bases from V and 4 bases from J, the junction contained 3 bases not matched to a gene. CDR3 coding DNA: TGCGCCAGCAGCGGTGCGGGAGCAGATACGCAGTATTTT. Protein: CASSGAGADTQYF.

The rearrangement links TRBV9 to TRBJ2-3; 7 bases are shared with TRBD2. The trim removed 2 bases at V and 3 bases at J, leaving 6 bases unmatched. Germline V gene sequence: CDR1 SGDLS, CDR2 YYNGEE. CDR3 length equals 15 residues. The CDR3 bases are TGTGCCAGCAGCGTCACGAGCGGGAAGACAGATACGCAGTATTTT. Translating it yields CASSVTSGKTDTQYF.

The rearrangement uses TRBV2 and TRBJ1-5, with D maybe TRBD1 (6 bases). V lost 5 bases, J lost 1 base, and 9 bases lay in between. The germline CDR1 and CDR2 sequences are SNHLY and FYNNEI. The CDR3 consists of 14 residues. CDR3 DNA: TGTGCCAGCAGTCTGGGACAAAGCAATCAGCCCCAGCATTTT. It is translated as CASSLGQSNQPQHF.

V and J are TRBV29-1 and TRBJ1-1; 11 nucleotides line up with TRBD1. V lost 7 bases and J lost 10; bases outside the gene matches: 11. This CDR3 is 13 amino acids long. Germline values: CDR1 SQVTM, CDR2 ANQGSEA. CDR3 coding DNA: TGCAGCGCCGCCTGGACAGGGGGCTTTTTAGCTTTCTTT. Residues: CSAAWTGGFLAFF.

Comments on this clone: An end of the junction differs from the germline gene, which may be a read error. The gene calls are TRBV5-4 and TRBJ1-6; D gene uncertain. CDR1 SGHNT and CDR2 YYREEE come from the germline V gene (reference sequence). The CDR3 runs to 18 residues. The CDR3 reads CASSLGVAAWAYHSPLHF. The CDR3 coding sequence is TGTGCCAGCAGCTTGGGTGTCGCCGCGTGGGCCTATCATTCACCCCTCCACTTT.